A selection of T cell receptor beta chains follows, all from one sample in a study of T cells in narcolepsy. Some clones are missing from TCRdb's copy, which holds only in-frame ones; the method was immunoSEQ multiplex PCR. Here the sample spans approximately 25,000 clones, about 89% being singletons. Input material: CD45RA- memory CD4+ T cells from PBMCs. All receptors derive from a human donor with narcolepsy. The conserved cysteine and the conserved F or W are not part of the CDR3 here.

V gene,J gene,CDR3 protein
TRBV6-1,TRBJ1-6,ASSTYITNSPLH
TRBV2,TRBJ2-3,ASRDTPRGTDTQY
TRBV18,TRBJ1-1,ASSPDAGEAEAF
TRBV5-1,TRBJ2-1,ASSLAGQGAGEQF
TRBV5-1,TRBJ2-5,ASSFGQGLGTQY
TRBV7-9,TRBJ1-4,ASSPGTGINEKLF
TRBV5-4,TRBJ2-3,ASSPRGLAGGVFDTQY
TRBV9,TRBJ2-1,ASSVPTSGGGDNEQF
TRBV29-1,TRBJ1-1,SVEFGAAMNTEAF
TRBV7-9,TRBJ1-6,ASSRDRTSLH
TRBV15,TRBJ1-6,ATSSAWKESPLH
TRBV4-1,TRBJ1-3,ASSQGHSGNTIY
TRBV18,TRBJ2-7,ASSPAGYYEQY
TRBV7-2,TRBJ2-3,ASSSGDYVAGTQY
TRBV6-5,TRBJ1-3,ASSLKTGGSGNTIY
TRBV28,TRBJ1-1,ASTLGTAERAF
TRBV5-1,TRBJ2-5,ASSSGPEAGTQY
TRBV2,TRBJ1-3,ASTLSGNTIY
TRBV5-1,TRBJ2-5,ASSVSGTEETQY
TRBV28,TRBJ1-6,ASSLAGSYNSPLH
TRBV28,TRBJ2-5,ASSPEAQGTQY
TRBV9,TRBJ2-3,ASSVGIAATDTQY